These 28 T cell receptor beta chains were sequenced from one sample in a study of identical twins. From the 5' RACE reads, TCRdb called clonotypes with MiXCR, one entry per CDR3 protein. The table has about 700,000 distinct CDR3 sequences, roughly 8% seen once; the top ten hold 0.8% to 1%. These sequences were also reported in another study, on yellow fever vaccine responses in identical twins.

Sequencing was done on a sample of PBMCs. These receptors came from a woman under 30 in good health.

There are a few counts of this clonotype. The CDR3: CATSRDPSLADFYEQYF. The CDR3 coding sequence is TGTGCCACCAGCAGAGACCCGAGTCTGGCCGACTTTTACGAGCAGTACTTC. The chain employs TRBV15 and TRBJ2-7; D ambiguous. V lost 0 bases and J lost 4, with 19 bases in between. Germline V gives CDR1 LNHNV, CDR2 YYDKDF (reference sequence). The CDR3 sequence is 17 residues long.

This clonotype was seen at least ten times. The chain carries TRBV4-2 and TRBJ2-2; D may be TRBD1 (5 bases). The V end was cut by 0 bases, the J end by 4 bases, with 12 bases between. Germline V gene lookup returns CDR1 LGHNA and CDR2 YNFKEQ. The CDR3 contains 16 residues. CDR3 nucleotides: TGTGCCAGCAGCCAAGATAATGGACAACGCACCGGGGAGCTGTTTTTT. Residues: CASSQDNGQRTGELFF.

This clonotype was seen only a few times. J is TRBJ2-7 and V is TRBV20-1; D remains unclear. V lost 4 bases and J lost 0, with 13 bases in between. The CDR3 has 14 amino acids. Germline CDR1 DFQATT, CDR2 SNEGSKA (reference sequence). CDR3 sequence: CSATNTVGSYEQYF. The CDR3 bases are TGCAGTGCTACAAACACGGTTGGCTCCTACGAGCAGTACTTC.

The rearrangement links TRBV5-1 to TRBJ1-1, with a tentative D call TRBD1 (6 bases). Trimming removed 5 bases from V and 7 bases from J, with 12 bases in between. The CDR3 is 12 residues long. Germline V gene data show CDR1 as SGHRS and CDR2 as YFSETQ. The DNA of the CDR3 is TGCGCCAGCAGGGGGGGGGCCATTGAAGCTTTCTTT. Protein: CASRGGAIEAFF.

This clonotype was seen more than once but under ten times. This chain connects TRBV5-6 to TRBJ2-1; 11 bases fit TRBD2. Germline V gives CDR1 SGHDT, CDR2 YYEEEE. This CDR3 has 16 amino acids. Trimming removed 5 bases from V and 5 bases from J; junction bases left unmatched: 9. The CDR3 region is CASRHWGGLADNEQFF. CDR3 coding DNA: TGTGCCAGCAGGCACTGGGGGGGACTAGCGGACAATGAGCAGTTCTTC.

This clonotype was detected a few times. This chain uses TRBV5-6 with TRBJ1-2; 9 bases fit TRBD1. The V segment lost 4 bases and the J segment 3 bases; nucleotides outside the gene matches: 4. The CDR3 has 14 amino acids. CDR1 and CDR2 from the germline V gene are SGHDT and YYEEEE. CDR3 region: CASSLGTGYYGYTF. The CDR3 DNA follows: TGTGCCAGCAGCCTGGGGACAGGGTACTATGGCTACACCTTC. The full variable domain, completed using reference TRBV5-6 and TRBJ1-2, is DAGVTQSPTHLIKTRGQQVTLRCSPKSGHDTVSWYQQALGQGPQFIFQYYEEEERQRGNFPDRFSGHQFPNYSSELNVNALLLGDSALYLCASSLGTGYYGYTFGSGTRLTVV.

This chain links TRBV6-2 or TRBV6-3 with TRBJ2-1; 8 bases agree with TRBD2. CDR1 MNHEY and CDR2 SVGEGT come from the germline V gene. This CDR3 has 13 residues. Unmatched junction bases numbered 4, after V lost 6 bases and J lost 6 bases. The CDR3 DNA is TGTGCCAGCAGACGACTAGCGATCAATGAGCAGTTCTTC. This encodes CASRRLAINEQFF.

The chain employs TRBV7-6 and TRBJ2-7; 13 positions match TRBD2. The CDR3 is made up of 17 amino acids. Germline trimming cut 5 bases from V and 2 bases from J; bases unmatched to any gene: 9. Germline CDR1 and CDR2: SGHVS and FNYEAQ. DNA of the CDR3: TGTGCCAGCAGCCCAGGACTAGCGGGAGATGGGACCTACGAGCAGTACTTC. Its protein product is CASSPGLAGDGTYEQYF. The whole variable domain, remainder taken from reference TRBV7-6 and TRBJ2-7, is GAGVSQSPRYKVTKRGQDVALRCDPISGHVSLYWYRQALGQGPEFLTYFNYEAQQDKSGLPNDRFSAERPEGSISTLTIQRTEQRDSAMYRCASSPGLAGDGTYEQYFGPGTRLTVT.

The V call is TRBV25-1, the J call TRBJ1-4, with D hard to call. The CDR3 extends over 15 amino acids. Germline CDR1 reads MGHDK; CDR2 reads SYGVNS. Trimming took off 4 bases at V and 7 bases at J, with 16 bases between the two ends. The CDR3 reads CASSAPGPLGEKLFF. The DNA for the CDR3 is TGTGCCAGCAGTGCACCAGGCCCCCTGGGTGAAAAACTGTTTTTT.

The CDR3 DNA is TGTGCCAGCAGTTCGGGGCTGGTCGAGGGGCAGTACTTC. Residues: CASSSGLVEGQYF. V and J are TRBV28 and TRBJ2-7, with D perhaps TRBD1 or TRBD2 (5 bases each). The CDR3 loop spans 13 amino acids. Trimming cost V 4 bases and J 9 bases, with 16 bases left between them. Germline CDR1 is MDHEN and CDR2 is SYDVKM.

The chain joins TRBV19 to TRBJ2-1; 7 bases agree with TRBD1. The CDR3 length is 14 residues. Germline V gene data show CDR1 as LNHDA and CDR2 as SQIVND (reference sequence). The trim removed 3 bases at V and 4 bases at J, leaving 3 bases unmatched. The chain's CDR3 is CASSMDRRYNEQFF. Here the CDR3 DNA reads TGTGCCAGTAGTATGGACAGGAGGTACAATGAGCAGTTCTTC.

This clonotype was observed a few times. This chain uses TRBV10-3 with TRBJ2-2; D tentatively reads TRBD1 or TRBD2 (5 bases each). V lost 6 bases to trimming and J lost 0 bases, with 11 bases between them. Germline CDR1 ENHRY, CDR2 SYGVKD. The CDR3 has 15 amino acids. The CDR3 region is CAISTGTANTGELFF. Here the CDR3 DNA reads TGTGCCATCAGCACCGGGACCGCGAACACCGGGGAGCTGTTTTTT.

This clonotype has more than one count but fewer than ten. The chain couples TRBV27 to TRBJ2-3, with D perhaps assigned TRBD1 or TRBD2 (6 bases each). The CDR3 is made up of 13 amino acids. Germline values: CDR1 MNHEY, CDR2 SMNVEV (reference sequence). Trimming cost V 6 bases and J 5 bases, with 12 bases left between them. CDR3: CASRRDTLDTQYF. CDR3 in DNA: TGTGCCAGCAGGCGGGACACTTTAGATACGCAGTATTTT.

The chain has TRBV7-3 and TRBJ2-5; D not certain. Trimming took off 1 base at V and 5 bases at J, with 8 bases between the two ends. The CDR3 totals 13 residues. CDR1 and CDR2 (germline): SGHTA, FQGTGA. CDR3 loop: CASSLMDGETQYF. The CDR3 DNA reads TGTGCCAGCAGCTTAATGGATGGGGAGACCCAGTACTTC.

This chain joins TRBV12-3 or TRBV12-4 and TRBJ1-2, with TRBD1 as a possible D gene (6 bases). Trimming removed 3 bases at V and 6 bases at J, with 8 bases between. The CDR3 extends over 12 amino acids. CDR3 coding DNA: TGTGCCAGCAGTTTTGACAGGAATGGCTACACCTTC. Its translation: CASSFDRNGYTF.

This clonotype was observed many times. The chain uses TRBV11-1 and TRBJ2-7, with TRBD1 as a possible D gene (6 bases). With 3 bases removed from V and 3 bases from J, the gap between germline ends came to 18 bases. Germline values: CDR1 SGHAT, CDR2 FQDESV (reference sequence). CDR3 length equals 16 residues. The CDR3 protein is CASSLVTQGDHYEQYF. In nucleotides, the CDR3 is TGTGCCAGCAGCTTGGTCACACAGGGTGATCACTACGAGCAGTACTTC.

This clonotype was counted between two and nine times. The genes are TRBV20-1 and TRBJ2-3; no definite D call. The CDR3 is 16 residues long. CDR1 DFQATT and CDR2 SNEGSKA come from the germline V gene (reference sequence). V dropped 1 base and J dropped 2 bases, with 16 bases sitting between them. CDR3 amino acids: CSARVWTAPHTDTQYF. In nucleotides, the CDR3 is TGCAGTGCTAGAGTTTGGACCGCCCCACACACAGATACGCAGTATTTT.

This chain uses TRBV20-1 with TRBJ1-3, with unresolved D. Trimming stripped 0 bases from V and 6 bases from J, with 12 bases between. The CDR3 is made up of 14 amino acids. CDR1 DFQATT and CDR2 SNEGSKA come from the germline V gene (reference sequence). CDR3 region: CSARDSSSLNTIYF. In DNA, the CDR3 is TGCAGTGCTAGAGACTCAAGCAGTCTAAACACCATATATTTT.

Ten or more counts support this clonotype. J is TRBJ2-1 and V is TRBV12-3 or TRBV12-4; TRBD2 agrees at 12 bases. The CDR3 loop spans 13 amino acids. The V and J ends lost 6 bases and 12 bases, in that order; junction bases with no gene match: 6. CDR3 region: CASSPGLAGGQFF. CDR3 coding DNA: TGTGCCAGCAGCCCGGGACTAGCGGGTGGGCAGTTCTTC.

At least ten counts were recorded for this clonotype. The chain uses TRBV4-3 and TRBJ2-1; TRBD2 aligns across 10 bases. V gave up 8 bases and J gave up 7 bases; unmatched junction bases: 11. The CDR3 spans 15 residues. The germline gives CDR1 LGHNA, CDR2 YSLEER. This chain's CDR3 is CASSQERTSGNEQFF. CDR3 sequence (DNA): TGCGCCAGCTCCCAAGAGAGGACTAGCGGAAATGAGCAGTTCTTC.

This clonotype was picked up a small number of times. The CDR3 DNA is TGTGCCAGCAGCTTCACGTTCTACGAGCAGTACTTC. Encoded protein: CASSFTFYEQYF. This chain joins TRBV11-2 and TRBJ2-7; no definite D call. Germline assignment: CDR1 SGHAT and CDR2 FQNNGV. V was pared by 3 bases and J by 3 bases, with 6 bases between. The CDR3 has 12 residues. The full variable domain, its missing parts supplied by reference TRBV11-2 and TRBJ2-7, is EAGVAQSPRYKIIEKRQSVAFWCNPISGHATLYWYQQILGQGPKLLIQFQNNGVVDDSQLPKDRFSAERLKGVDSTLKIQPAKLEDSAVYLCASSFTFYEQYFGPGTRLTVT.

The chain links TRBV18 to TRBJ2-2; D perhaps matches TRBD1 (5 bases). Germline V gene lookup returns CDR1 KGHSH and CDR2 LQKENI. The CDR3 is made up of 14 amino acids. Trimming took 4 bases from V and 5 from J, leaving 11 bases between them. The CDR3 DNA is TGTGCCAGCTCACGGAAGCAGGGAACCGGGGAGCTGTTTTTT. Amino acids: CASSRKQGTGELFF.

The count of this clonotype is one. The chain is built from TRBV7-3 and TRBJ2-3; no reliable D call. This CDR3 spans 15 amino acids. CDR1 SGHTA and CDR2 FQGTGA come from the germline V gene. V shed 3 bases and J shed 3 bases, with 13 bases lying between them. The CDR3 is CASSFRADSTDTQYF. The CDR3 nucleotides read TGTGCCAGCAGCTTTAGGGCGGATAGTACAGATACGCAGTATTTT.

This clonotype was detected ten times or more. V is TRBV28 and J is TRBJ1-5; D ambiguous. Germline V CDR1 and CDR2: MDHEN, SYDVKM. This CDR3 is built from 17 residues. Trimming shortened V by 5 bases and J by 0 bases, and 17 bases separated the two germline ends. CDR3 residues: CASSLLREGYSNQPQHF. CDR3 DNA: TGTGCCAGCAGTCTCCTGAGGGAAGGTTATAGCAATCAGCCCCAGCATTTT.

This clonotype was seen only once. This chain links TRBV20-1 with TRBJ2-3, with TRBD2 matching over 10 bases. CDR3 length: 19 residues. CDR1 and CDR2 from the germline V gene are DFQATT and SNEGSKA (reference sequence). Here the CDR3 reads CSQQRPNLAGGPITDTQYF. CDR3 sequence (DNA): TGCAGCCAACAGAGGCCTAACTTAGCGGGGGGCCCCATCACAGATACGCAGTATTTT.

This clonotype was seen ten or more times. The chain recombines TRBV7-2 with TRBJ2-1; 13 bases map to TRBD2. The ends lost 5 bases at V and 15 bases at J; junction bases unmatched: 10. Looked up from germline, CDR1 is SGHTA and CDR2 is FQGNSA. The length of the CDR3 is 14 residues. The CDR3 DNA is TGTGCCAGCAGCCCGAGACTAGCGGGAGGAACCCCGTTCTTC. It translates to CASSPRLAGGTPFF.

V usage is TRBV14 and J usage is TRBJ2-5, with no clear D. Looked up from germline, CDR1 is SGHDN and CDR2 is FVKESK. V was cut by 3 bases and J by 1 base, with 6 bases left in between. There are 13 residues in the CDR3. CDR3 sequence: CASSQWIQETQYF. For the CDR3, the DNA is TGTGCCAGCAGCCAGTGGATCCAAGAGACCCAGTACTTC.

This clonotype came up once. V is TRBV10-3 and J is TRBJ2-7; 9 bases agree with TRBD2. With V trimmed by 6 bases and J by 2 bases, 8 bases remained unmatched. Germline V gene data show CDR1 as ENHRY and CDR2 as SYGVKD. The CDR3 loop spans 15 amino acids. For the CDR3, the DNA is TGTGCCATCAGAGGAATAGCGGGGGAGACCTACGAGCAGTACTTC. Residues: CAIRGIAGETYEQYF.